The rows below give T cell receptor beta chains drawn from one sample of a study of blood T cell repertoires in COVID-19. The protocol was immunoSEQ multiplex PCR, while the TCRdb copy is restricted to in-frame clones and leaves out a portion. This table holds hundreds of thousands of clones, more than 80% found once. The sample consisted of peripheral blood. The source of these receptors is a woman aged 25 to 39 with COVID-19, enrolled during active disease. CDR3s include the opening cysteine and the closing phenylalanine or tryptophan. D genes are given only for firm matches. Some rows have no size entry. The others give once, few or many, or a class for an expanded clone.

TGTGCCAGCAGACCTCTCCCAGGCGGCTACACCTTC	CASRPLPGGYTF	.	once	TRBJ1-2	TRBV6-5
TGTGCCAGCAGCTCGGGACAGTCATCCTACGAGCAGTACTTC	CASSSGQSSYEQYF	TRBD1	.	TRBJ2-7	TRBV5-4
TGTGCCAGTAGTATTTCGGCAGGGGGAATAGGAGAGACCCAGTACTTC	CASSISAGGIGETQYF	TRBD1	.	TRBJ2-5	TRBV19
TGCGCCAGCAGTGAGGGACTATACGAGACCCAGTACTTC	CASSEGLYETQYF	.	.	TRBJ2-5	TRBV10-2
TGTGCCAGCTCACCGGGGCAGGGCCTCACAGATACGCAGTATTTT	CASSPGQGLTDTQYF	.	.	TRBJ2-3	TRBV18
TGTGCCAGCAGTCGAGGGGGTTTGGGGTTGAACACTGAAGCTTTCTTT	CASSRGGLGLNTEAFF	.	.	TRBJ1-1	TRBV3-1/TRBV3-2
TGTGCCAGCAGCTTAGCGGGGCTAGTGATCTACGATGAGCAGTTCTTC	CASSLAGLVIYDEQFF	.	.	TRBJ2-1	TRBV7-9
TGTGCCAGCAGCCAAGAAGTCCGGACTAGCGGGACGAACACCGGGGAGCTGTTTTTT	CASSQEVRTSGTNTGELFF	TRBD2	.	TRBJ2-2	TRBV3-1/TRBV3-2
TGTGCCAGCAGCTTAGAGCCGGGGTTCGGAAACACCATATATTTT	CASSLEPGFGNTIYF	.	.	TRBJ1-3	TRBV11-2
TGTGCCAGCAGTTCGGAGTCCTACGAGCAGTACTTC	CASSSESYEQYF	.	.	TRBJ2-7	TRBV12-3/TRBV12-4
TGTGCCAGCAGCCCAATTGGGACTAGCGGTTATACAGATACGCAGTATTTT	CASSPIGTSGYTDTQYF	TRBD2	.	TRBJ2-3	TRBV13
TGTGCCAGCAGCCAAAGACAGGACACCGGGGAGCTGTTTTTT	CASSQRQDTGELFF	.	.	TRBJ2-2	TRBV9
TGTGCCATCAGTGAGACAGGGGGGGATTACGAGCAGTACTTC	CAISETGGDYEQYF	.	.	TRBJ2-7	TRBV10-3
TGTGCCAGCTGGGGTCCGGCGGGGACCCAGTACTTC	CASWGPAGTQYF	.	.	TRBJ2-5	TRBV27
TGTGCCAGCAGGCAGAGACTAGGATCCTATAATTCACCCCTCCACTTT	CASRQRLGSYNSPLHF	.	.	TRBJ1-6	TRBV3-1/TRBV3-2
TGTGCCAGCAGCGGACAGTTCTATGGCTACACCTTC	CASSGQFYGYTF	.	.	TRBJ1-2	TRBV3-1/TRBV3-2
TGTGCCAGCAGCTCTAGCGGGAGCTCGGACGAGCAGTACTTC	CASSSSGSSDEQYF	TRBD2	.	TRBJ2-7	TRBV7-9
TGCGCCAGCGGGGACAGTACCGCGAACACCGGGGAGCTGTTTTTT	CASGDSTANTGELFF	TRBD1	.	TRBJ2-2	TRBV5-1
TGTGCCAGCAGCTTAGGGTCTAACGGGGAGCAGTACTTC	CASSLGSNGEQYF	.	once	TRBJ2-7	TRBV13
TGTGCCAGCTCACCAGGTTCTGGGGCCAACGTCCTGACTTTC	CASSPGSGANVLTF	.	.	TRBJ2-6	TRBV2
TGTGCCAGCAGCTTAGGAGGCCACCGTGTTCCACCCCTCCACTTT	CASSLGGHRVPPLHF	.	.	TRBJ1-6	TRBV7-2
TGTGCCAGCAGCTTGGCCGTCGGTAGCGGGGTGGGGGCCTACAATGAGCAGTTCTTC	CASSLAVGSGVGAYNEQFF	TRBD2	once	TRBJ2-1	TRBV5-4
TGTGCCAGCAGCCCCTCCTTGACTAGCGGGGAGTACGAGCAGTACTTC	CASSPSLTSGEYEQYF	TRBD2	once	TRBJ2-7	TRBV5-4
TGTGCCAGCAGCCATGGGCCTTCCTATGGCTACACCTTC	CASSHGPSYGYTF	.	.	TRBJ1-2	TRBV14
TGTGCCAGCTTGTCGGATCAGGGGGGATCGGGGTACTTC	CASLSDQGGSGYF	.	.	TRBJ2-4	TRBV2
TGTGCCAGCAGCGAAACAGGGCCCCACGAGCAGTACTTC	CASSETGPHEQYF	.	.	TRBJ2-7	TRBV7-9
TGTGCCAGCAGCTTGAGGACAGGCTCGGGAAACACCATATATTTT	CASSLRTGSGNTIYF	TRBD1	few	TRBJ1-3	TRBV5-4
TGCGCCAGCAGCAAAGCGGAGATCTACAATGAGCAGTTCTTC	CASSKAEIYNEQFF	.	.	TRBJ2-1	TRBV5-1
TGTGCCAGTAGTGTCTCATTAGCGGGGATTTCCTACAATGAGCAGTTCTTC	CASSVSLAGISYNEQFF	TRBD2	.	TRBJ2-1	TRBV19
TGTGCCAGCACTCCGACGGGACTAGCGGAAAACAGTGAGCAGTTCTTC	CASTPTGLAENSEQFF	TRBD2	.	TRBJ2-1	TRBV5-4
TGTGCCAGCAGTTTCTTATCGGGGAACTATGGCTACACCTTC	CASSFLSGNYGYTF	.	.	TRBJ1-2	TRBV27
TGTGCCTCCGGGACAGCAGAGAACACTGAAGCTTTCTTT	CASGTAENTEAFF	TRBD1	.	TRBJ1-1	TRBV6-5
TGTGCCAGCAGTACAGGAATCCGCACAGATACGCAGTATTTT	CASSTGIRTDTQYF	.	few	TRBJ2-3	TRBV2
TGCGCCAGCAGCCAAGAGGCAGGAACCTACTCTGGGGCCAACGTCCTGACTTTC	CASSQEAGTYSGANVLTF	.	.	TRBJ2-6	TRBV4-1
TGTGCCAGCAGTCCTACCTATAATTCACCCCTCCACTTT	CASSPTYNSPLHF	.	.	TRBJ1-6	TRBV28
TGTGCCAGCAGTTACGGACAGCACACTGAAGCTTTCTTT	CASSYGQHTEAFF	.	.	TRBJ1-1	TRBV6-5